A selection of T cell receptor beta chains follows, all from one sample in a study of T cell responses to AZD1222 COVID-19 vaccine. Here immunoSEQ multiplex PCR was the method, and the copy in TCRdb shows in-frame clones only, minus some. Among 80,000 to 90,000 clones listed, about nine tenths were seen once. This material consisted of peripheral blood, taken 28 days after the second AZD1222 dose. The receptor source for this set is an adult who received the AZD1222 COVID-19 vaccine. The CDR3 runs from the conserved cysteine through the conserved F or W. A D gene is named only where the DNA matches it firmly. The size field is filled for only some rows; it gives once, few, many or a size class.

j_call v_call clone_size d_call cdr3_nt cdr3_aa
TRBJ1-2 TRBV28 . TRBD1 TGTGCCAGCAGTTTCGGGACAGGGGAATTCTATGGCTACACCTTC CASSFGTGEFYGYTF
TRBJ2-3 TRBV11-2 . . TGTGCCAGCAGCTTAGATCGTGTTAGTTTCACAGATACGCAGTATTTT CASSLDRVSFTDTQYF
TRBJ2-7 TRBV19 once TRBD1 TGTGCCAGTAGTATAGTTGGGACAGCCTCCTACGAGCAGTACTTC CASSIVGTASYEQYF
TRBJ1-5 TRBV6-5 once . TGTGCCAGCACCCCGATTTTGGGGCAGCCCCAGCATTTT CASTPILGQPQHF
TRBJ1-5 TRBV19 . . TGTGCCAGTACGAGGCAGGGGTTCAATCAGCCCCAGCATTTT CASTRQGFNQPQHF
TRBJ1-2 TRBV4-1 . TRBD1 TGCGCCAGCAGCCATCCCGGGACAGGGGGGGGCTACACCTTC CASSHPGTGGGYTF
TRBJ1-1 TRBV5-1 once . TGCGCCAGCAGCCCCGTGGATCGGGGGGTGAACACTGAAGCTTTCTTT CASSPVDRGVNTEAFF
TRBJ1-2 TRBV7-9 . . TGTGCCAGCTCCCCCGGGAACTATGGCTACACCTTC CASSPGNYGYTF
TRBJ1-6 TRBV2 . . TGTGCCAGCAGACGACAAAGCTCCTATAATTCACCCCTCCACTTT CASRRQSSYNSPLHF
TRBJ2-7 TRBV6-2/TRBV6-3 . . TGTGCCAGCAGTTCGGGTGGGCCTGAGAGCTCCTACGAGCAGTACTTC CASSSGGPESSYEQYF
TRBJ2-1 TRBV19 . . TGTGCCAGTAGTATAGGCCGAAATGAGCAGTTCTTC CASSIGRNEQFF
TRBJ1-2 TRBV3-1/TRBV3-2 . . TGTGCCAGCAGCCAAGGACCTCCGTCAGTAGGGTCCTATGGCTACACCTTC CASSQGPPSVGSYGYTF
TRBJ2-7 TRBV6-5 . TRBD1 TGTGCCAGCAGTTACGACAGGGATTCCTACGAGCAGTACTTC CASSYDRDSYEQYF
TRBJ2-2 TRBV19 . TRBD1 TGTGCCAGTAGTATAGGGACAGGGAACACCGGGGAGCTGTTTTTT CASSIGTGNTGELFF
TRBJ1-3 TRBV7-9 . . TGTGCCAGCAGCTCCCCGGGCGGAGGTCTAGGCGAAAACACCATATATTTT CASSSPGGGLGENTIYF